A selection of T cell receptor beta chains follows, all from one sample in a study of siplizumab effects on memory and regulatory T cells. TCRdb's copy holds only in-frame clones and misses some; the assay was immunoSEQ multiplex PCR. The sample holds tens of thousands of clones, under 95% seen once. Input material: CD8+ T cells sorted from blood. The receptor set was obtained from a human donor in good health. The CDR3 runs from the conserved cysteine through the conserved F or W. The D gene is left open where the match is weak. Clone size, where shown, is once, few, many, or a class for clones that have expanded.

J: TRBJ2-5; D: NA; size: NA; V: TRBV7-9; CDR3: CASSLRETQETQYF; DNA: TGTGCCAGCAGCTTAAGGGAGACTCAAGAGACCCAGTACTTC
J: TRBJ2-1; D: NA; size: NA; V: TRBV2; CDR3: CASLLATDEQFF; DNA: TGTGCCAGCCTGCTAGCAACGGATGAGCAGTTCTTC
J: TRBJ2-4; D: NA; size: NA; V: TRBV7-9; CDR3: CASSFRSGGAKNIQYF; DNA: TGTGCCAGCAGCTTCCGGTCCGGGGGAGCCAAAAACATTCAGTACTTC
J: TRBJ1-1; D: NA; size: NA; V: TRBV10-3; CDR3: CAISDPGGMNTEAFF; DNA: TGTGCCATCAGTGACCCTGGGGGCATGAACACTGAAGCTTTCTTT
J: TRBJ1-2; D: NA; size: once; V: TRBV19; CDR3: CASSTQGYGYTF; DNA: TGTGCCAGTAGTACCCAGGGATATGGCTACACCTTC
J: TRBJ1-5; D: NA; size: NA; V: TRBV7-2; CDR3: CASSPQAVTAYSNQPQHF; DNA: TGTGCCAGCAGCCCGCAGGCAGTTACAGCCTATAGCAATCAGCCCCAGCATTTT
J: TRBJ1-5; D: NA; size: few; V: TRBV30; CDR3: CAWSGGQSNQPQHF; DNA: TGTGCCTGGAGTGGAGGTCAGAGCAATCAGCCCCAGCATTTT
J: TRBJ2-7; D: NA; size: NA; V: TRBV5-4; CDR3: CASSQELAPYYEQYF; DNA: TGTGCCAGCAGCCAAGAGCTAGCGCCTTACTACGAGCAGTACTTC
J: TRBJ2-2; D: TRBD1; size: NA; V: TRBV2; CDR3: CASGWTGGTGELFF; DNA: TGTGCCAGCGGATGGACAGGGGGCACCGGGGAGCTGTTTTTT
J: TRBJ1-1; D: NA; size: NA; V: TRBV4-1; CDR3: CASSQGAVFKGEAFF; DNA: TGCGCCAGCAGCCAAGGGGCGGTCTTTAAGGGTGAAGCTTTCTTT
J: TRBJ2-5; D: NA; size: NA; V: TRBV6-6; CDR3: CASSPGRRGEETQYF; DNA: TGTGCCAGCAGTCCCGGTAGGCGGGGAGAAGAGACCCAGTACTTC
J: TRBJ2-5; D: NA; size: NA; V: TRBV5-1; CDR3: CASSLGVVLYQETQYF; DNA: TGCGCCAGCAGCTTGGGGGTGGTCCTGTACCAAGAGACCCAGTACTTC
J: TRBJ2-1; D: NA; size: NA; V: TRBV7-3; CDR3: CASSLTPDSPYNEQFF; DNA: TGTGCCAGCAGCTTAACGCCAGACAGCCCATACAATGAGCAGTTCTTC
J: TRBJ1-1; D: NA; size: NA; V: TRBV7-9; CDR3: CASSFGNPNTEAFF; DNA: TGTGCCAGCAGCTTTGGGAACCCGAACACTGAAGCTTTCTTT
J: TRBJ2-2; D: TRBD2; size: NA; V: TRBV5-4; CDR3: CASSPTSSNTGELFF; DNA: TGTGCCAGCAGCCCGACTAGCTCGAACACCGGGGAGCTGTTTTTT
J: TRBJ1-5; D: NA; size: NA; V: TRBV7-2; CDR3: CASSLLGSGQPQHF; DNA: TGTGCCAGCAGCTTATTAGGGTCGGGTCAGCCCCAGCATTTT
J: TRBJ2-7; D: NA; size: NA; V: TRBV7-9; CDR3: CASSPLGTRAYEQYF; DNA: TGTGCCAGCAGTCCACTCGGGACAAGGGCCTACGAGCAGTACTTC
J: TRBJ1-3; D: NA; size: NA; V: TRBV5-5; CDR3: CASSLTRDESSGNTIYF; DNA: TGTGCCAGCAGCTTGACTCGGGACGAGAGCTCTGGAAACACCATATATTTT
J: TRBJ2-5; D: TRBD2; size: once; V: TRBV30; CDR3: CAWRYLGLAGGPETQYF; DNA: TGTGCCTGGAGGTACCTAGGACTAGCGGGAGGACCAGAGACCCAGTACTTC
J: TRBJ2-3; D: TRBD2; size: NA; V: TRBV4-1; CDR3: CASSQVLSAGGNTQYF; DNA: TGCGCCAGCAGCCAAGTTCTTTCCGCGGGAGGGAATACGCAGTATTTT
J: TRBJ1-1; D: NA; size: medium-sized; V: TRBV30; CDR3: CAWRETGPLNTEAFF; DNA: TGTGCCTGGAGGGAAACGGGACCGCTGAACACTGAAGCTTTCTTT
J: TRBJ2-7; D: NA; size: NA; V: TRBV2; CDR3: CASSGAAVYEQYF; DNA: TGTGCCAGCAGTGGGGCAGCCGTCTACGAGCAGTACTTC
J: TRBJ2-2; D: NA; size: NA; V: TRBV5-1; CDR3: CASSLSWGSGELFF; DNA: TGCGCCAGCAGCTTGAGTTGGGGCTCCGGGGAGCTGTTTTTT
J: TRBJ1-3; D: NA; size: NA; V: TRBV2; CDR3: CASSTLVRDPSGNTIYF; DNA: TGTGCCAGCAGTACTCTCGTCCGGGACCCCTCTGGAAACACCATATATTTT
J: TRBJ2-2; D: TRBD2; size: NA; V: TRBV4-2; CDR3: CASSQDGGLAGVTTGELFF; DNA: TGTGCCAGCAGCCAAGATGGGGGACTAGCGGGAGTTACCACCGGGGAGCTGTTTTTT
J: TRBJ1-6; D: TRBD1; size: NA; V: TRBV2; CDR3: CASKTGGYSPLHF; DNA: TGTGCCAGCAAGACAGGGGGTTATTCACCCCTCCACTTT
J: TRBJ2-5; D: NA; size: NA; V: TRBV23-1; CDR3: CASSQKGVEGKTQYF; DNA: TGCGCCAGCAGTCAGAAGGGGGTCGAGGGGAAGACCCAGTACTTC
J: TRBJ1-1; D: NA; size: NA; V: TRBV27; CDR3: CASSLMSGAEAFF; DNA: TGTGCCAGCAGTTTGATGTCGGGGGCTGAAGCTTTCTTT
J: TRBJ2-3; D: TRBD2; size: large; V: TRBV5-1; CDR3: CASSLASGGADTQYF; DNA: TGCGCCAGCAGCCTGGCTAGCGGGGGGGCAGATACGCAGTATTTT
J: TRBJ2-1; D: NA; size: NA; V: TRBV15; CDR3: CATSRDRGAGNEQFF; DNA: TGTGCCACCAGCAGAGATCGCGGGGCCGGGAATGAGCAGTTCTTC
J: TRBJ2-3; D: NA; size: NA; V: TRBV30; CDR3: CAWSIGRGPDTQYF; DNA: TGTGCCTGGAGTATAGGGCGGGGTCCAGATACGCAGTATTTT
J: TRBJ2-1; D: NA; size: NA; V: TRBV4-3; CDR3: CASSQERMDNEQFF; DNA: TGCGCCAGCAGCCAGGAACGAATGGACAATGAGCAGTTCTTC
J: TRBJ2-7; D: NA; size: NA; V: TRBV6-5; CDR3: CASSYLTGEQYF; DNA: TGTGCCAGCAGTTACCTCACTGGCGAGCAGTACTTC
J: TRBJ2-7; D: TRBD2; size: NA; V: TRBV4-2; CDR3: CASSQGLAGGPTYEQYF; DNA: TGTGCCAGCAGCCAGGGACTAGCGGGAGGGCCCACCTACGAGCAGTACTTC
J: TRBJ1-4; D: TRBD1; size: NA; V: TRBV5-4; CDR3: CASSFAGQGATNEKLFF; DNA: TGTGCCAGCAGCTTTGCTGGACAGGGGGCGACTAATGAAAAACTGTTTTTT
J: TRBJ2-1; D: TRBD2; size: NA; V: TRBV5-1; CDR3: CASSLTSGAYNEQFF; DNA: TGCGCCAGCAGCCTAACTAGCGGGGCGTACAATGAGCAGTTCTTC
J: TRBJ1-2; D: TRBD1; size: NA; V: TRBV6-5; CDR3: CASSYQGANYGYTF; DNA: TGTGCCAGCAGTTACCAGGGGGCTAACTATGGCTACACCTTC
J: TRBJ1-4; D: NA; size: NA; V: TRBV5-5; CDR3: CASSLPDSSEKLFF; DNA: TGTGCCAGCAGCTTACCGGACAGTAGCGAAAAACTGTTTTTT